The rows below give T cell receptor beta chains drawn from one sample of a study of T cell repertoires in cytomegalovirus infection. These TCRs' antigens remain unknown. TCRdb analysed the reads with MiXCR anew, one entry per CDR3 protein. The sample includes about 60,000 distinct CDR3 sequences, 20% to 25% of them seen just once. The source material was CD8+ T cells from cultured PBMCs, sampled from culture after CMV antigen stimulation. These receptors all come from a human donor in good health (CMV status not recorded). Some clones in this sample may be carry-over from other donors' samples. The CDR3 runs from the conserved cysteine through the conserved F or W.

V gene	J gene	CDR3 length	CDR3 protein
TRBV18	TRBJ1-1	16	CASSPLSLTVTPEAFF
TRBV30	TRBJ1-1	16	CAWSVRVGMMNTEAFF
TRBV5-1	TRBJ2-3	15	CASSSGPSYTDTQYF
TRBV3-1	TRBJ1-2	14	CASSPGQGHYGYTF
TRBV10-3	TRBJ1-1	14	CAISESQANTEAFF
TRBV4-3	TRBJ1-2	15	CASSPSRGNVRGYTF
TRBV7-6	TRBJ2-3	12	CASSLLSDTQYF
TRBV28	TRBJ2-1	15	CASTLLAGGYNEQFF
TRBV20-1	TRBJ1-3	15	CSARPDSRSGNTIYF
TRBV10-2	TRBJ2-1	14	CASIGRGLSDEQFF
TRBV5-5	TRBJ2-1	12	CASSATHTEQFF
TRBV4-1	TRBJ1-1	13	CASSSNMNTEAFF
TRBV7-9	TRBJ2-1	16	CASSSPVAGLYNEQFF
TRBV6-1	TRBJ2-3	12	CASIGWPDTQYF